This T cell receptor (beta chain) stems from a study of shared clonotypes between healthy human individuals. The overall study: Donors, aged 18 to 49, were a couple of women and a few men.

Study processing details: From ImmunoSEQ came sequences covering only the junction and carrying no quality scores, so filtering differed. Some clones are missing from TCRdb's copy, which holds only in-frame ones; the method was immunoSEQ multiplex PCR. That table gives V, J and clone size, and the DNA gave D and trimming. Of around 1,900,000 clones in the sample, around 93% were seen once. This clone was recorded once. Its antigen is currently unknown. CD8 cells classed as naive were CD45RO-negative and positively selected for CCR7, excluding terminally differentiated effector memory CD45RA+ cells. Study-wide results and limits: Some clonotypes were shared by all four sorted-subset donors, while others were not shared. The non-shared ones had lower generation probabilities than the shared ones. Naive CD4 clonotypes overlapped across a handful of donors at approximately 5.5%.

CDR1 GTSNPN and CDR2 SVGIG come from the germline V gene (reference sequence). The CDR3 extends over 13 amino acids. The V end was cut by 2 bases, the J end by 5 bases, with 12 bases between. V is TRBV30 and J is TRBJ1-2, with D possibly matching TRBD1 (5 bases). The material sequenced was naive CD8+ T cells from PBMCs. This sequence originates from a man between 18 and 29 years old in good health. Some clones in this sample may be carry-over from other donors' samples. CDR3 nucleotides: TGTGCCTGGAGTCTGATGGCAGGGTATGGCTACACCTTC. It encodes CAWSLMAGYGYTF.